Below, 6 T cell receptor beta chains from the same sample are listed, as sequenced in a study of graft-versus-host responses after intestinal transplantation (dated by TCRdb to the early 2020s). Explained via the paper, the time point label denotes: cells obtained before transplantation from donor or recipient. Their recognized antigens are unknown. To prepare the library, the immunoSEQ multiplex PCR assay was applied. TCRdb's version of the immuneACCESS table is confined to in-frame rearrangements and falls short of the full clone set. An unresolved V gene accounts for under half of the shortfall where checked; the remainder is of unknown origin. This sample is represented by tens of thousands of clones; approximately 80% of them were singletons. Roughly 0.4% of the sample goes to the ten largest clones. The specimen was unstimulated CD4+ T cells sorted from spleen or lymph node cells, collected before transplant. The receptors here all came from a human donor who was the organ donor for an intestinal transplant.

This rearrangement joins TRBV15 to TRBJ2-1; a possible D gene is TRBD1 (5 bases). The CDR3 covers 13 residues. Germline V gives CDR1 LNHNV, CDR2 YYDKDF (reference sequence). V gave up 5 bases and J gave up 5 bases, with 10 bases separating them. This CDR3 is CATSAQADNEQFF. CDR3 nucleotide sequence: TGTGCCACCAGCGCACAGGCCGACAATGAGCAGTTCTTC.

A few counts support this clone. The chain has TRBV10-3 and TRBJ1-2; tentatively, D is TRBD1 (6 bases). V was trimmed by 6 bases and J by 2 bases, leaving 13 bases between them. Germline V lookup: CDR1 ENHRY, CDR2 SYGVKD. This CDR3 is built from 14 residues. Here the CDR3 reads CAIRVTGENYGYTF. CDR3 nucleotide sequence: TGTGCCATCAGAGTGACAGGCGAGAACTATGGCTACACCTTC.

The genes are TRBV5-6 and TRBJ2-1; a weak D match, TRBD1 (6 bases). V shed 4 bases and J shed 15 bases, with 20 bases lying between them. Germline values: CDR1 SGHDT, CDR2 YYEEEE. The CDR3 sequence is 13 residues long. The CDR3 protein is CASSTRQAPVPFF. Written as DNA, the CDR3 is TGTGCCAGCAGCACGCGACAGGCCCCGGTGCCGTTCTTC. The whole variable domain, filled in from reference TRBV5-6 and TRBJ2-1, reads DAGVTQSPTHLIKTRGQQVTLRCSPKSGHDTVSWYQQALGQGPQFIFQYYEEEERQRGNFPDRFSGHQFPNYSSELNVNALLLGDSALYLCASSTRQAPVPFFGPGTRLTVL.

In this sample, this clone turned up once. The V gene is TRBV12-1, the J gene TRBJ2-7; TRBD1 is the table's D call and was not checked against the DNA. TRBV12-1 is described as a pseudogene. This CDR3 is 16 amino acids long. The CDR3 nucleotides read TGTGCCAGCAGCTTTGACTCGGGACAGGGGCACTACGAGCAGTACGTC. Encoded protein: CASSFDSGQGHYEQYV.

CDR3 nucleotide sequence: TGTGCCAGCAGCACACGAATGTCCCGGGACAGGGTTTGGGACTATGGCTACACCTTC. Amino acids: CASSTRMSRDRVWDYGYTF. V is TRBV5-6 and J is TRBJ1-2; TRBD1 agrees at 9 bases. The V gene's germline CDR1 is SGHDT and CDR2 YYEEEE. The CDR3 contains 19 residues. Germline trimming cut 4 bases from V and 3 bases from J; bases unmatched to any gene: 19. Filled out from reference TRBV5-6 and TRBJ1-2, the complete variable domain reads DAGVTQSPTHLIKTRGQQVTLRCSPKSGHDTVSWYQQALGQGPQFIFQYYEEEERQRGNFPDRFSGHQFPNYSSELNVNALLLGDSALYLCASSTRMSRDRVWDYGYTFGSGTRLTVV.

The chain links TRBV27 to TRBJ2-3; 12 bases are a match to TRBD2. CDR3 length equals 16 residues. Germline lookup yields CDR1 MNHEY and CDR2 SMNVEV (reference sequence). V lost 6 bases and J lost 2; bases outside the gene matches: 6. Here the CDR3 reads CASRALAGGHTDTQYF. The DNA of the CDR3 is TGTGCCAGCAGAGCTCTAGCGGGGGGGCACACAGATACGCAGTATTTT.